These 3 T cell receptor beta chains share one sample of origin, sequenced in a study of blood T cell repertoires in COVID-19 (dated by TCRdb to the early 2020s). Library construction relied on the immunoSEQ multiplex PCR assay. TCRdb took this table from immuneACCESS and kept in-frame rearrangements with V and J called. Such tables lack part of the clones; where checked against another copy, unresolved V genes explain under half of the gap, and the rest is unexplained. Counted in this sample were around 280,000 clones; 70% to 90% of them appeared once. In total, the top ten clones hold over 1% of the sample. Sequencing was carried out using peripheral blood. The receptors originated from a man between 65 and 85 years old with acute or convalescent COVID-19.

This rearrangement joins TRBV6-5 to TRBJ2-7; TRBD2 matches 15 bases. The CDR3 length is 16 residues. Trimming at V came to 4 bases and at J to 6 bases, leaving 7 bases not matched to a gene. The germline V gene has CDR1 MNHEY and CDR2 SVGAGI. CDR3 sequence (DNA): TGTGCCAGCAGTTCCCTCCTGGGACTAGCGGGGGGCGAGCAGTACTTC. Amino acids: CASSSLLGLAGGEQYF.

The CDR3 spells CASSVTSGAGYGYTF. CDR3 coding DNA: TGCGCCAGCAGCGTGACTTCAGGGGCGGGCTATGGCTACACCTTC. The V call is TRBV5-1, the J call TRBJ1-2, with D tentatively TRBD1 (6 bases). CDR1 SGHRS and CDR2 YFSETQ come from the germline V gene. This CDR3 is 15 amino acids long. V lost 4 bases to trimming and J lost 4 bases, with 17 bases between them.

The rearrangement uses TRBV30 and TRBJ1-3, with 9 bases that match TRBD1. Per the germline V gene, CDR1 is GTSNPN and CDR2 is SVGIG (reference sequence). Unmatched junction bases numbered 7, after V lost 1 base and J lost 0 bases. The CDR3 length is 17 residues. CDR3 in DNA: TGTGCCTGGAGTGCCCTACAGGGGGCGGCCTCTGGAAACACCATATATTTT. Protein product: CAWSALQGAASGNTIYF.